The 20 T cell receptor beta chains in this list originate from one sample, sequenced in a study of neurological immune-mediated disorders. TCRdb fed the 5' RACE reads into MiXCR, producing one record per CDR3 protein. The table records some 32,000 distinct CDR3 sequences, about 15% of them present only once. Sequenced sample: PBMCs. These receptors all stem from a man aged 65 to 79 in good health.

The table lists this clonotype with many counts. V usage is TRBV20-1 and J usage is TRBJ2-2; D remains unclear. Germline-derived CDR1 and CDR2 are DFQATT and SNEGSKA (reference sequence). Trimming removed 5 bases at V and 7 bases at J, with 14 bases between. The CDR3 consists of 13 residues. The CDR3 region has the DNA TGCAGTGCTCGCTCCATTAATGTCGGGGAGCTGTTTTTT. Protein: CSARSINVGELFF.

This clonotype has at least ten counts. The chain couples TRBV29-1 to TRBJ2-3, with 8 nucleotides matching TRBD1. From germline, CDR1 is SQVTM and CDR2 ANQGSEA. This CDR3 has 11 residues. V was clipped by 6 bases and J by 11 bases; unmatched bases: 7. The CDR3, as DNA: TGCAGCGTAACGACAGGGGCCGGGCAGTATTTT. Its protein product is CSVTTGAGQYF.

This clonotype was counted only a few times. The rearrangement links TRBV12-3 or TRBV12-4 to TRBJ1-1; tentatively, D is TRBD1 (6 bases). The CDR3 covers 14 residues. V lost 6 bases, J lost 1 base, and 12 bases lay in between. The CDR3 bases are TGTGCCAGCAGCTATACAGGGAGGAACACTGAAGCTTTCTTT. It encodes CASSYTGRNTEAFF.

This clonotype was detected ten times or more. The chain combines TRBV7-2 with TRBJ2-1; 12 nucleotides agree with TRBD2. This CDR3 region has 16 residues. V lost 1 base and J lost 9; bases outside the gene matches: 7. Germline V gene lookup returns CDR1 SGHTA and CDR2 FQGNSA. The DNA for the CDR3 is TGTGCCAGCAGCTTAGGGGCTAGCGGGGGGGCCGGTGAGCAGTTCTTC. It specifies CASSLGASGGAGEQFF.

This clonotype was counted many times. The junction and the germline gene differ at one end; a read error may be behind it. The rearrangement joins TRBV28 to TRBJ2-1; D is ambiguous. This CDR3 is 14 amino acids long. The V gene's germline CDR1 is MDHEN and CDR2 SYDVKM. This CDR3 is CASRLSWGSNEQFF. The CDR3 DNA follows: TGTGCCAGCAGGTTATCGTGGGGTAGCAATGAGCAGTTCTTC.

This clonotype was recorded at least ten times. This chain uses TRBV7-6 with TRBJ1-5; D may be TRBD1 (5 bases). V lost 1 base, J lost 5 bases, and 12 bases lay in between. CDR3 size: 15 residues. Germline CDR1 and CDR2: SGHVS and FNYEAQ. DNA for the CDR3: TGTGCCAGCAGCTTAGTCTCAGGGTCGGATCAGCCCCAGCATTTT. Protein: CASSLVSGSDQPQHF.

This clonotype was observed at least ten times. The V call is TRBV10-3, the J call TRBJ2-3, with 8 positions matching TRBD2. The CDR3 extends over 21 amino acids. With 8 bases clipped from V and 2 bases from J, the junction kept 27 bases outside the gene matches. Germline V gives CDR1 ENHRY, CDR2 SYGVKD. The CDR3 bases are TGTGCCATCGCCTCCTCAGGGGCGCTATTGCGGGGGGCTCGTAACACAGATACGCAGTATTTT. This sequence encodes CAIASSGALLRGARNTDTQYF.

This clonotype was recorded many times. The chain links TRBV9 to TRBJ2-1; D is uncertain. The CDR3 extends over 15 amino acids. Trimming cost V 0 bases and J 10 bases, with 17 bases left between them. Germline CDR1 and CDR2: SGDLS and YYNGEE. The DNA of the CDR3 is TGTGCCAGCAGCGTAGCCGGGCGTTTGGGCCGGGAGCAGTTCTTC. Translated, it gives CASSVAGRLGREQFF. The full variable domain, in which reference TRBV9 and TRBJ2-1 provide the parts outside the CDR3, is DSGVTQTPKHLITATGQRVTLRCSPRSGDLSVYWYQQSLDQGLQFLIQYYNGEERAKGNILERFSAQQFPDLHSELNLSSLELGDSALYFCASSVAGRLGREQFFGPGTRLTVL.

The chain employs TRBV14 and TRBJ2-7; 7 bases align to TRBD2. Germline V gene sequence: CDR1 SGHDN, CDR2 FVKESK. V lost 1 base and J lost 7; bases outside the gene matches: 16. This CDR3 is built from 17 residues. CDR3 coding DNA: TGTGCCAGCAGCCAAGGCCTTAACCGGGACTACTGGAGGGAGCAGTACTTC. It specifies CASSQGLNRDYWREQYF.

The chain uses TRBV2 and TRBJ1-1; no reliable D call. The CDR3 has 11 amino acids. V was cut by 6 bases and J by 3 bases, with 5 bases left in between. Germline V gives CDR1 SNHLY, CDR2 FYNNEI. The CDR3 loop is CASRDYTEAFF. CDR3 nucleotide sequence: TGTGCCAGCAGGGACTACACTGAAGCTTTCTTT.

Sample share makes this clonotype medium-sized. J is TRBJ1-1 and V is TRBV2; the match to TRBD1 covers 10 bases. V shed 3 bases, J shed 10 bases, and the junction held 11 bases outside the gene matches. Germline lookup yields CDR1 SNHLY and CDR2 FYNNEI. The CDR3 is made up of 15 amino acids. The CDR3 region has the DNA TGTGCCAGCAGTGAGGGGGGACAGGGGTTTATAGGAGCTTTCTTT. It encodes CASSEGGQGFIGAFF.

This clonotype was picked up many times. The rearrangement uses TRBV7-2 and TRBJ1-1; no clear D gene. The V gene lost 2 bases and the J gene lost 0 bases, with 10 bases spanning the gap. This CDR3 comprises 15 residues. Germline V gene data show CDR1 as SGHTA and CDR2 as FQGNSA. This CDR3 is CASSLFHGMNTEAFF. The CDR3 DNA reads as TGTGCCAGCAGCTTATTCCACGGTATGAACACTGAAGCTTTCTTT.

The chain links TRBV20-1 to TRBJ2-3, with TRBD2 matching over 7 bases. The CDR3 extends over 15 amino acids. Germline CDR1 DFQATT, CDR2 SNEGSKA (reference sequence). J gave up 3 bases and V 7 bases, and 13 bases lay outside the gene matches. The CDR3 protein is CSDFWGGERTDTQYF. The CDR3 DNA follows: TGCAGTGACTTCTGGGGGGGGGAGCGGACAGATACGCAGTATTTT.

This clonotype was recorded many times. This rearrangement joins TRBV5-1 to TRBJ2-7; D is undetermined. The CDR3 runs 14 residues. The V and J ends lost 7 bases and 3 bases respectively, with 17 bases between them. Germline V CDR1 and CDR2: SGHRS, YFSETQ. The CDR3 sequence is CASSSRNRNYEQYF. The CDR3 DNA follows: TGCGCCAGCTCCTCTAGGAACAGAAACTACGAGCAGTACTTC. The whole variable domain, filled in from reference TRBV5-1 and TRBJ2-7, reads KAGVTQTPRYLIKTRGQQVTLSCSPISGHRSVSWYQQTPGQGLQFLFEYFSETQRNKGNFPGRFSGRQFSNSRSEMNVSTLELGDSALYLCASSSRNRNYEQYFGPGTRLTVT.

This clonotype was recorded many times. V gene TRBV20-1 combines with J gene TRBJ2-3; 11 nucleotides agree with TRBD2. Germline V gene data show CDR1 as DFQATT and CDR2 as SNEGSKA (reference sequence). Trimming removed 5 bases from V and 6 bases from J; junction bases left unmatched: 10. This CDR3 is built from 15 residues. CDR3 DNA: TGCAGTGCTTACCCGACTAGCGGGGCCCGGGATACGCAGTATTTT. Its protein is CSAYPTSGARDTQYF.

This clonotype was seen repeatedly, ten times or more. The chain couples TRBV6-5 to TRBJ1-4; D is unresolved. The germline V gene encodes CDR1 MNHEY and CDR2 SVGAGI. Trimming took 2 bases from V and 7 from J, leaving 8 bases between them. The CDR3 is 13 residues long. The CDR3 nucleotides read TGTGCCAGCAGTTACGGACCGAGTGAAAAACTGTTTTTT. Residues: CASSYGPSEKLFF.

This clonotype was recorded at least ten times. The chain has TRBV5-1 and TRBJ1-5, with 8 bases identical to TRBD1. This CDR3 contains 15 residues. Germline values: CDR1 SGHRS, CDR2 YFSETQ. The V and J ends lost 7 bases and 8 bases, in that order; junction bases with no gene match: 14. The CDR3 bases are TGCGCCAGCTCGAGTGGACAGGGTAGGGGTGAGCCCCAGCATTTT. This gives the protein CASSSGQGRGEPQHF. Supplemented by reference TRBV5-1 and TRBJ1-5, the full variable domain reads KAGVTQTPRYLIKTRGQQVTLSCSPISGHRSVSWYQQTPGQGLQFLFEYFSETQRNKGNFPGRFSGRQFSNSRSEMNVSTLELGDSALYLCASSSGQGRGEPQHFGDGTRLSIL.

There are many counts of this clonotype. This chain connects TRBV6-6 to TRBJ1-1, with 9 bases that match TRBD1. Trimming took 4 bases from V and 5 from J; bases not matched to a gene: 5. The CDR3 spans 14 residues. CDR1 and CDR2 from the germline V gene are MNHNY and SVGAGI (reference sequence). The CDR3 loop is CASSSRTGVTEAFF. CDR3 sequence (DNA): TGTGCCAGCAGTTCGAGGACAGGGGTGACTGAAGCTTTCTTT.

There are many counts of this clonotype. The gene calls are TRBV12-3 or TRBV12-4 and TRBJ2-6; 9 bases match TRBD1. After removal of 4 bases from V and 4 bases from J, the junction contained 5 bases not matched to a gene. The CDR3 runs 16 residues. The CDR3 loop is CASSSGTGTGANVLTF. CDR3 bases: TGTGCCAGCAGTTCTGGGACAGGGACCGGGGCCAACGTCCTGACTTTC.

This sequence joins TRBV20-1 and TRBJ2-1; 10 bases are shared with TRBD1. V lost 6 bases, J lost 6 bases, and 11 bases stayed unmatched. Looked up from germline, CDR1 is DFQATT and CDR2 is SNEGSKA (reference sequence). CDR3 size: 15 residues. This CDR3 reads CSAWSGQGFGNEQFF. The CDR3 coding sequence is TGCAGTGCGTGGTCGGGACAGGGGTTTGGCAATGAGCAGTTCTTC.